These 6 T cell receptor beta chains originate from one sample sequenced in a study of shared clonotypes between healthy human individuals. Data came from immunoSEQ multiplex PCR; TCRdb stores just in-frame clones and leaves some out. The sample records a few hundred thousand clones, about 96% being singletons. Sequenced: memory CD8+ T cells sorted from blood. Subset meaning: CD45RO+ cells pooled with CCR7-negative TemRA cells. The receptor source for this set is a young man in good health.

V usage is TRBV2 and J usage is TRBJ2-2; 10 bases agree with TRBD2. This CDR3 comprises 16 residues. CDR1 and CDR2 (germline): SNHLY, FYNNEI. Unmatched junction bases numbered 10, after V lost 5 bases and J lost 7 bases. The CDR3 here is CASSPGASGSDGELFF. The CDR3 DNA reads as TGTGCCAGCAGTCCGGGTGCTAGCGGGAGTGACGGGGAGCTGTTTTTT.

A single count supports this clone. V and J are TRBV4-2 and TRBJ2-1, with 10 bases lining up with TRBD2. Germline CDR1 and CDR2: LGHNA and YNFKEQ. Losses at the gene ends were 3 bases for V and 2 bases for J; bases not matched to a gene: 4. This CDR3 has 16 residues. The CDR3 nucleotides read TGTGCCAGCAGCCAGCCCACTAGCGGGGCCTACAATGAGCAGTTCTTC. The encoded protein is CASSQPTSGAYNEQFF.

The chain has TRBV10-3 and TRBJ1-5; D gene unclear. Deletions cut 0 bases from V and 3 bases from J, with 12 bases between. Germline V gene sequence: CDR1 ENHRY, CDR2 SYGVKD. This CDR3 has 16 amino acids. The DNA for the CDR3 is TGTGCCATCAGTGAGTCGATGTTAGGGATCAATCAGCCCCAGCATTTT. Translated: CAISESMLGINQPQHF.

This clone was recorded only once. This chain links TRBV28 with TRBJ1-1, with no clear D. The CDR3 runs to 14 residues. The germline V and J ends were trimmed by 7 bases and 5 bases, with 17 bases remaining between them. The germline V gene encodes CDR1 MDHEN and CDR2 SYDVKM. The CDR3 loop reads CASNREGRETEAFF. The CDR3 bases are TGTGCCAGCAATCGGGAAGGGCGTGAAACTGAAGCTTTCTTT.

The V gene is TRBV18, the J gene TRBJ2-3; 9 bases map to TRBD2. The trim removed 3 bases at V and 3 bases at J, leaving 4 bases unmatched. This CDR3 comprises 15 residues. The germline V gene encodes CDR1 KGHSH and CDR2 LQKENI. CDR3 amino acids: CASSPVAGGTDTQYF. The CDR3 coding sequence is TGTGCCAGCTCACCCGTGGCGGGAGGGACAGATACGCAGTATTTT.

The chain recombines TRBV4-1 with TRBJ2-3; maybe TRBD1 (5 bases). The germline V and J ends were trimmed by 3 bases and 0 bases, with 16 bases remaining between them. The CDR3 loop spans 17 amino acids. Germline CDR1 and CDR2: MGHRA and YSYEKL. In DNA, the CDR3 is TGCGCCAGCAGCCATGAGCAAAGGGGCATTAGCACAGATACGCAGTATTTT. Translation gives CASSHEQRGISTDTQYF.